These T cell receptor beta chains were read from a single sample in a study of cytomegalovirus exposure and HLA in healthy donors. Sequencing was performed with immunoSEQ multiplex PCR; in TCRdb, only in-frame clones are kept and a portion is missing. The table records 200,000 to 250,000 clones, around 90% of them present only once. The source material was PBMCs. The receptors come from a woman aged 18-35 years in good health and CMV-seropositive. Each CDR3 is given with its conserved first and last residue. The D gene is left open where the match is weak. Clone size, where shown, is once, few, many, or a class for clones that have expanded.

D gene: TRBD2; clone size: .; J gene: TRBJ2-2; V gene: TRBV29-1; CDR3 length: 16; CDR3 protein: CSVYYSGRWAAGELFF; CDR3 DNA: TGCAGCGTTTACTATAGCGGGAGATGGGCGGCAGGGGAGCTGTTTTTT
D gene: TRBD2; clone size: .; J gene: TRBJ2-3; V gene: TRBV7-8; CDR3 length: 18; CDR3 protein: CASSLALLAGVSTDTQYF; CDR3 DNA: TGTGCCAGCAGCTTAGCGCTACTGGCGGGAGTTAGCACAGATACGCAGTATTTT
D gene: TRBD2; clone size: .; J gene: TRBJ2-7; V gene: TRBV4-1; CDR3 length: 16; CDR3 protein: CASSHSGTSGSYEQYF; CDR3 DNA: TGCGCCAGCAGCCATTCCGGGACTAGCGGATCCTACGAGCAGTACTTC
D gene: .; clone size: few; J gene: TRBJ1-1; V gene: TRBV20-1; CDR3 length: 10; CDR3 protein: CSAYSIEAFF; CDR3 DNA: TGCAGTGCTTATTCCATTGAGGCTTTCTTT
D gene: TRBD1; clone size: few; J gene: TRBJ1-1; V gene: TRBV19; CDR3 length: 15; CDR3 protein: CASMRTGLLYTEAFF; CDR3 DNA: TGTGCCAGTATGCGGACAGGGCTCCTGTACACTGAAGCTTTCTTT
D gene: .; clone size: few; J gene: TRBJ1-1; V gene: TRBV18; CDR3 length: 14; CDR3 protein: CASSPREDGTEAFF; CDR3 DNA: TGTGCCAGCTCACCGAGGGAGGACGGCACTGAAGCTTTCTTT
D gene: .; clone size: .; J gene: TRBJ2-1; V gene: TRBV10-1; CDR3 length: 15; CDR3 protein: CASSEFGGTYNEQFF; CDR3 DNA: TGCGCCAGCAGTGAGTTTGGCGGGACCTACAATGAGCAGTTCTTC
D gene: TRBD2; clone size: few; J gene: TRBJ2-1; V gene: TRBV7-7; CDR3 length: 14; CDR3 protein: CASSLVVAGDPQFF; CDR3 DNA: TGTGCTAGCAGCTTAGTGGTAGCGGGAGACCCCCAGTTCTTC
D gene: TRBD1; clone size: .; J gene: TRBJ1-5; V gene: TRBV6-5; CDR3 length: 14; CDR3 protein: CASSMGQGKTSQHF; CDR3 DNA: TGTGCCAGCAGTATGGGACAGGGAAAAACGTCCCAGCATTTT
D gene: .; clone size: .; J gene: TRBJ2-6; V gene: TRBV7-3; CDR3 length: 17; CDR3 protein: CASSSPGHLSGANVLTF; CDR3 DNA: TGTGCCAGCAGCTCACCGGGACACCTCTCTGGGGCCAACGTCCTGACTTTC
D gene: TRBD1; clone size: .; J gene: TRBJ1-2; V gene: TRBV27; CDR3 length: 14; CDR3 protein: CASSHRGRLYGYTF; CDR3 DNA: TGTGCCAGCAGTCACAGGGGGAGACTCTATGGCTACACCTTC
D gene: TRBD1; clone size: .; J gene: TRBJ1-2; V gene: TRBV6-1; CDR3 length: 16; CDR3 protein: CASSERRTGGNYGYTF; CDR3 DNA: TGTGCCAGCAGTGAGCGCCGGACAGGGGGCAACTATGGCTACACCTTC
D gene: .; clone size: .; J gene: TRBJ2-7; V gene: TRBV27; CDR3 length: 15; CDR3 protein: CASSLDGSGSYEQYF; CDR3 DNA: TGTGCCAGCAGTTTAGACGGGAGCGGATCCTACGAGCAGTACTTC
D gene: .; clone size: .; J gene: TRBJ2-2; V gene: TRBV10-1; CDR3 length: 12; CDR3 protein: CASSGSGGELFF; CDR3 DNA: TGCGCCAGCAGTGGGAGCGGCGGGGAGCTGTTTTTT
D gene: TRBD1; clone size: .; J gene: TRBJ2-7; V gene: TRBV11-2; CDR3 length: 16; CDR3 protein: CASSLGGRGLAYEQYF; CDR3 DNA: TGTGCCAGCAGCTTAGGGGGCAGGGGGTTAGCCTACGAGCAGTACTTC
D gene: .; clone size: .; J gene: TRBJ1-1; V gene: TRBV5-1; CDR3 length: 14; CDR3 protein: CASSLAERNTEAFF; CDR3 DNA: TGCGCCAGCAGCTTGGCGGAGAGGAACACTGAAGCTTTCTTT
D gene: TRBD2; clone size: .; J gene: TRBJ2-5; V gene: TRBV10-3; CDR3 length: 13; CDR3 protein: CAIRREERETQYF; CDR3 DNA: TGTGCCATCAGGCGGGAGGAGCGAGAGACCCAGTACTTC
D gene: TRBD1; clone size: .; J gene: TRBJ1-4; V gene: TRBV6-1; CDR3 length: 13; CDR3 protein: CASRDRGGEKLFF; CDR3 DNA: TGTGCCAGTAGAGACAGGGGGGGTGAAAAACTGTTTTTT
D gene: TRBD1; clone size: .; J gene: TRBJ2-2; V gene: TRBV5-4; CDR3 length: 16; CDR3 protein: CASSTRTGGDTGELFF; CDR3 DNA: TGTGCCAGCAGCACCCGGACAGGGGGCGACACCGGGGAGCTGTTTTTT
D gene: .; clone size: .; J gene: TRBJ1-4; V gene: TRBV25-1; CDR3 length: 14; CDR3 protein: CASSEHQANEKLFF; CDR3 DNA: TGTGCCAGCAGTGAACACCAGGCTAATGAAAAACTGTTTTTT
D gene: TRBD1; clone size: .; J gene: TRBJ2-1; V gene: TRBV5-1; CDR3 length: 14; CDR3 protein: CASSSPDRDNEQFF; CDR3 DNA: TGCGCCAGCAGCTCTCCGGACAGGGACAATGAGCAGTTCTTC
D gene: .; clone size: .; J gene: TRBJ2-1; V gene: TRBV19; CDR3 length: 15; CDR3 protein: CASSIVSGPYNEQFF; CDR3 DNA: TGTGCCAGTAGTATCGTCTCAGGTCCCTACAATGAGCAGTTCTTC
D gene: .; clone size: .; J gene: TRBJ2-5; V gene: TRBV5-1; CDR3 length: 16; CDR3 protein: CASSFSTGGVRETQYF; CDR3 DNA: TGCGCCAGCAGCTTTTCAACAGGGGGGGTTCGAGAGACCCAGTACTTC
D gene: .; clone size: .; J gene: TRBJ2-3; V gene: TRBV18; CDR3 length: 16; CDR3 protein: CASSPSETAYADTQYF; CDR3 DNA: TGTGCCAGCTCACCTAGTGAGACAGCCTACGCAGATACGCAGTATTTT
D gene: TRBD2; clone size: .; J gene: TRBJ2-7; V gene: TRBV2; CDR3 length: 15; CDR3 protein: CASSEGGTSGTEQYF; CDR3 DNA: TGTGCCAGCAGTGAAGGGGGGACTAGCGGGACCGAGCAGTACTTC
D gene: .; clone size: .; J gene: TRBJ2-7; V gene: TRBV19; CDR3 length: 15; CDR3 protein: CASSIDRVEGREQYF; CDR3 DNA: TGTGCCAGTAGTATAGATCGAGTAGAGGGTAGGGAGCAGTACTTC
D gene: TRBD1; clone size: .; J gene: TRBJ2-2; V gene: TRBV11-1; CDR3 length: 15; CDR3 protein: CASSSGQGMTGELFF; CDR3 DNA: TGTGCCAGCAGCTCTGGACAGGGGATGACCGGGGAGCTGTTTTTT
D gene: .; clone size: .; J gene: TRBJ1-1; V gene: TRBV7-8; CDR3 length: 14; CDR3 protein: CASSSGTGGTEAFF; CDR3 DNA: TGTGCCAGCAGCTCCGGGACGGGGGGGACTGAAGCTTTCTTT
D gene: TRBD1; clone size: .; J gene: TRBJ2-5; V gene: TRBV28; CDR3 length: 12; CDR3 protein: CASSGQAETQYF; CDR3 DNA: TGTGCCAGCAGCGGACAGGCAGAGACCCAGTACTTC
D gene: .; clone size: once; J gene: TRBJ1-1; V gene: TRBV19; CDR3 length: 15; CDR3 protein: CASIRAGAASTEAFF; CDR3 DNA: TGTGCCAGTATTAGGGCGGGCGCGGCAAGCACTGAAGCTTTCTTT
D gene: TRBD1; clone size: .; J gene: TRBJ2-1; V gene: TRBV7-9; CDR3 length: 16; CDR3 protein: CASSTGQGSSYNEQFF; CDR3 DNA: TGTGCCAGCAGCACCGGACAGGGGAGCTCCTACAATGAGCAGTTCTTC
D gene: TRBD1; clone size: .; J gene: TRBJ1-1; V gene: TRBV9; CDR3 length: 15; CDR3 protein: CASGLQGAGDTEAFF; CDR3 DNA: TGTGCCAGCGGGTTACAGGGGGCTGGGGACACTGAAGCTTTCTTT
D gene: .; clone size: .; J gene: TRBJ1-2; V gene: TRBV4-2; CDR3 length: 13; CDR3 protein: CASSREPRYGYTF; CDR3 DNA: TGTGCCAGCAGCCGGGAGCCCAGATATGGCTACACCTTC
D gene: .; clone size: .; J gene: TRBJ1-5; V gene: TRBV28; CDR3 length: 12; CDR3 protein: CASTLRDQPQHF; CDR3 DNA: TGTGCCAGCACCCTCAGGGATCAGCCCCAGCATTTT
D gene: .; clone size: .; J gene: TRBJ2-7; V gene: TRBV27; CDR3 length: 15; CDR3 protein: CASSLAGTDSYEQYF; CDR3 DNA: TGTGCCAGCAGTTTAGCGGGGACGGATTCCTACGAGCAGTACTTC
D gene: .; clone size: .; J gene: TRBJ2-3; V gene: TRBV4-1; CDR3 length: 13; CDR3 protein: CASRGKSTDTQYF; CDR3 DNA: TGCGCCAGCAGGGGCAAAAGCACAGATACGCAGTATTTT
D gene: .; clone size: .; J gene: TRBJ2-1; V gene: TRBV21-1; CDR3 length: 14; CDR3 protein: CASSKGRGLSEQFF; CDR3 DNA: TGTGCCAGCAGCAAAGGGAGGGGGCTGTCAGAGCAGTTCTTC